The 25 T cell receptor beta chains listed next were all sequenced from one sample in a study of blood T cells in healthy people across ages. For the second PCR, which ran for roughly 7 to 11 cycles, a sample-barcoded 5' primer and a J-beta primer mix were used. TCRdb analysed the 5' RACE reads with MiXCR anew, one entry per CDR3 protein. The sample contains hundreds of thousands of distinct CDR3 sequences, 56% of which appear only once. Sequenced material: blood. Receptors were obtained from a man in his forties or fifties in good health.

This clonotype was counted many times. The chain joins TRBV6-2 or TRBV6-3 to TRBJ2-3; D remains ambiguous. The CDR3 consists of 12 residues. The ends were cut back, 2 bases at V and 4 bases at J, with 4 bases in the middle. Looked up from germline, CDR1 is MNHEY and CDR2 is SVGEGT. CDR3 in DNA: TGTGCCAGCAGTTACAGGGCAGATACGCAGTATTTT. This translates into CASSYRADTQYF.

This chain links TRBV11-1 with TRBJ2-7; D unresolved. Germline V CDR1 and CDR2: SGHAT, FQDESV (reference sequence). V was pared by 0 bases and J by 0 bases, with 12 bases between. This CDR3 is 16 amino acids long. The CDR3 here is CASSLASALGSYEQYF. CDR3 bases: TGTGCCAGCAGCTTAGCGTCAGCTCTTGGCTCCTACGAGCAGTACTTC.

The J gene is TRBJ2-3, the V gene TRBV7-9; 11 nucleotides agree with TRBD2. From germline, CDR1 is SEHNR and CDR2 FQNEAQ (reference sequence). CDR3 size: 16 residues. V shed 5 bases, J shed 1 base, and the junction held 5 bases outside the gene matches. The CDR3, as DNA: TGTGCCAGCAGCGAACTAGCGGGGGCCCGCACAGATACGCAGTATTTT. Its protein product is CASSELAGARTDTQYF.

This clonotype has a handful of counts. The chain recombines TRBV20-1 with TRBJ2-5; TRBD2 aligns across 9 bases. The CDR3 has 13 residues. CDR1 and CDR2 from the germline V gene are DFQATT and SNEGSKA (reference sequence). Trimming took 3 bases from V and 4 from J; bases not matched to a gene: 3. CDR3 residues: CSARAAGGETQYF. The CDR3 DNA reads as TGCAGTGCTAGGGCAGCGGGAGGAGAGACCCAGTACTTC.

The CDR3 DNA reads TGTGCCAGCAGGTCCGAGGGGGTGTACCAAGAGACCCAGTACTTC. Its translation: CASRSEGVYQETQYF. The rearrangement links TRBV7-2 to TRBJ2-5, with TRBD1 as a possible D gene (6 bases). The CDR3 runs to 15 residues. Between the trimmed V and J ends, which lost 6 bases and 0 bases, there was a span of 14 bases. From germline, CDR1 is SGHTA and CDR2 FQGNSA.

The genes are TRBV2 and TRBJ2-5, with unresolved D. The CDR3 totals 13 residues. The germline V and J ends were trimmed by 6 bases and 5 bases, with 13 bases remaining between them. Per the germline V gene, CDR1 is SNHLY and CDR2 is FYNNEI. CDR3 coding DNA: TGTGCCAGCAGAGGTACCGGTTTGGAGACCCAGTACTTC. As protein: CASRGTGLETQYF.

J is TRBJ1-1 and V is TRBV27; D ambiguous. Trimming removed 6 bases at V and 0 bases at J, with 8 bases between. The V gene's germline CDR1 is MNHEY and CDR2 SMNVEV (reference sequence). The CDR3 consists of 13 residues. CDR3 sequence reads: CASRSGLNTEAFF. The CDR3 nucleotides are TGTGCCAGCAGGTCCGGCTTGAACACTGAAGCTTTCTTT.

This clonotype was detected only a few times. The J gene is TRBJ2-3, the V gene TRBV29-1; 9 bases align to TRBD2. Trimming at V came to 8 bases and at J to 2 bases, leaving 8 bases not matched to a gene. CDR3 size: 14 residues. CDR1 and CDR2 from the germline V gene are SQVTM and ANQGSEA. In DNA form, the CDR3 reads TGCAGCACCCAGCGGGGGGCTATCACAGATACGCAGTATTTT. Translated: CSTQRGAITDTQYF.

This clonotype showed up just a few times. The chain carries TRBV4-1 and TRBJ2-7; D is uncertain. Trimming took off 0 bases at V and 2 bases at J, with 11 bases between the two ends. The germline V gene encodes CDR1 MGHRA and CDR2 YSYEKL. The CDR3 loop spans 15 amino acids. CDR3: CASSQDSGSPYEQYF. The CDR3 DNA sequence: TGCGCCAGCAGCCAAGATTCCGGGTCTCCCTACGAGCAGTACTTC.

CDR3 in amino acids: CASSGRAGDLAKNIQYF. In DNA, the CDR3 is TGTGCCAGCAGTGGGCGGGCAGGGGACTTAGCCAAAAACATTCAGTACTTC. The gene calls are TRBV25-1 and TRBJ2-4, with D perhaps being TRBD1 or TRBD2 (6 bases each). Germline V lookup: CDR1 MGHDK, CDR2 SYGVNS. The CDR3 totals 17 residues. Deletions cut 4 bases from V and 0 bases from J, with 16 bases between.

The chain combines TRBV4-3 with TRBJ2-7, with D tentatively TRBD2 (5 bases). This CDR3 contains 17 residues. The germline V and J ends were trimmed by 4 bases and 1 base, with 20 bases remaining between them. CDR1 is LGHNA and CDR2 is YSLEER in the germline V gene. Here the CDR3 reads CASSPCGFYSLSYEQYF. In nucleotides, the CDR3 is TGCGCCAGCAGCCCTTGCGGGTTCTACTCCCTATCCTACGAGCAGTACTTC.

This clonotype was seen only a few times. This rearrangement joins TRBV4-2 to TRBJ1-1, with no clear D. The CDR3 consists of 14 residues. Trimming cost V 3 bases and J 0 bases, with 8 bases left between them. Germline lookup yields CDR1 LGHNA and CDR2 YNFKEQ. CDR3: CASSHPGLNTEAFF. CDR3 coding DNA: TGTGCCAGCAGCCACCCCGGGCTGAACACTGAAGCTTTCTTT.

The chain has TRBV7-2 and TRBJ1-1, with D perhaps TRBD1 (6 bases). The CDR3 length is 16 residues. Trimming took 5 bases from V and 8 from J, leaving 24 bases between them. Germline V gene data show CDR1 as SGHTA and CDR2 as FQGNSA. CDR3 coding DNA: TGTGCCAGCAGCCGACACGCCGGGGGCGAAAACCTCGAAGCTTTCTTT. Residues: CASSRHAGGENLEAFF.

This clonotype has just a few counts. V usage is TRBV20-1 and J usage is TRBJ2-7; 12 bases line up with TRBD2. The V gene's germline CDR1 is DFQATT and CDR2 SNEGSKA (reference sequence). The CDR3 covers 15 residues. V shed 3 bases, J shed 6 bases, and the junction held 9 bases outside the gene matches. The CDR3 bases are TGCAGTGCTAGTGCTTACGGACTAGCGGGGTCCGAGCAGTACTTC. Protein sequence: CSASAYGLAGSEQYF.

Of note for this clonotype: Given a much more abundant clone one base away, this may be a read error. The genes are TRBV12-3 or TRBV12-4 and TRBJ2-3, with no clear D. This CDR3 has 12 amino acids. Trimming shortened V by 6 bases and J by 4 bases, and 8 bases separated the two germline ends. The CDR3 nucleotides read TGTGCCAGCAGAATAGTAGCAGATACGCAGTATTTT. This gives the protein CASRIVADTQYF.

CDR3 in DNA: TGTGCCAGCAGCTCTACTCCCGGGACACCGGGGCGAATCTACGAGCAGTACTTC. Amino acids: CASSSTPGTPGRIYEQYF. The V and J genes are TRBV7-8 and TRBJ2-7; D is possibly TRBD1 (6 bases). Germline V gene lookup returns CDR1 SGHVS and CDR2 FQNEAQ. The CDR3 consists of 18 residues. V lost 4 bases, J lost 3 bases, and 25 bases lay in between.

The rearrangement links TRBV15 to TRBJ2-3, with 7 bases aligning to TRBD2. CDR1 and CDR2 from the germline V gene are LNHNV and YYDKDF (reference sequence). Germline trimming cut 2 bases from V and 4 bases from J; bases unmatched to any gene: 12. The CDR3 extends over 17 amino acids. CDR3 region: CATSRTRTSGGADTQYF. In nucleotides, the CDR3 is TGTGCCACCAGCAGAACGAGGACGTCGGGGGGAGCAGATACGCAGTATTTT. Filled out from reference TRBV15 and TRBJ2-3, the complete variable domain reads DAMVIQNPRYQVTQFGKPVTLSCSQTLNHNVMYWYQQKSSQAPKLLFHYYDKDFNNEADTPDNFQSRRPNTSFCFLDIRSPGLGDTAMYLCATSRTRTSGGADTQYFGPGTRLTVL.

The chain couples TRBV7-9 to TRBJ2-1; D may match TRBD1 or TRBD2 (6 bases each). Germline V CDR1 and CDR2: SEHNR, FQNEAQ (reference sequence). The CDR3 consists of 14 residues. The V end was cut by 8 bases, the J end by 1 base, with 12 bases between. The CDR3 region is CASGRGESYNEQFF. The CDR3 nucleotides are TGTGCCAGCGGTAGGGGGGAATCCTACAATGAGCAGTTCTTC.

The chain carries TRBV4-2 and TRBJ2-3; D might be TRBD2 (5 bases). The CDR3 is 18 amino acids. The ends were cut back, 4 bases at V and 6 bases at J, with 26 bases in the middle. The germline V gene has CDR1 LGHNA and CDR2 YNFKEQ. Here the CDR3 reads CASSPTIGGDGSSDTQYF. As DNA, the CDR3 is TGTGCCAGCAGCCCCACTATCGGAGGAGATGGGAGCAGTGATACGCAGTATTTT.

The rearrangement uses TRBV7-2 and TRBJ2-7, with TRBD2 matching over 7 bases. Germline values: CDR1 SGHTA, CDR2 FQGNSA. The CDR3 is made up of 14 amino acids. Trimming cost V 4 bases and J 0 bases; bases outside gene matches: 3. The CDR3: CASSWDYSSYEQYF. Here the CDR3 DNA reads TGTGCCAGCAGCTGGGACTACAGCTCCTACGAGCAGTACTTC.

This clonotype was counted a few times. The rearrangement links TRBV5-1 to TRBJ2-2; maybe TRBD1 (6 bases). The germline CDR1 and CDR2 sequences are SGHRS and YFSETQ. This CDR3 is 13 amino acids long. Trimming left V 6 bases short and J 1 base short, with 7 bases between. The CDR3 region has the DNA TGCGCCAGCAAGGGGGAGAACACCGGGGAGCTGTTTTTT. Translating it yields CASKGENTGELFF.

Only a few counts were recorded for this clonotype. The chain employs TRBV9 and TRBJ2-3; weak D call: TRBD2 (6 bases). V was trimmed by 2 bases and J by 4 bases, leaving 14 bases between them. The V gene's germline CDR1 is SGDLS and CDR2 YYNGEE. CDR3 length equals 15 residues. The CDR3 DNA reads TGTGCCAGCAGCGTCAGGAACCAGCGGGCAGATACGCAGTATTTT. Residues: CASSVRNQRADTQYF.

The rearrangement joins TRBV10-3 to TRBJ2-3, with D tentatively TRBD2 (5 bases). The germline V gene encodes CDR1 ENHRY and CDR2 SYGVKD. This CDR3 is built from 15 residues. V was pared by 3 bases and J by 4 bases, with 14 bases between. The CDR3 DNA is TGTGCCATCAGTGACAGCGGATCGGCCGCAGATACGCAGTATTTT. Its translation is CAISDSGSAADTQYF.

V and J are TRBV29-1 and TRBJ2-7; D possibly matches TRBD1 or TRBD2 (5 bases each). Germline V gene lookup returns CDR1 SQVTM and CDR2 ANQGSEA. This CDR3 is 13 amino acids long. Deletions cut 5 bases from V and 4 bases from J, with 15 bases between. The CDR3 loop reads CSVNPGTDYEQYF. CDR3 nucleotide sequence: TGCAGCGTTAATCCTGGGACGGATTACGAGCAGTACTTC.

The V and J genes are TRBV9 and TRBJ1-5; D is undetermined. V shed 0 bases and J shed 6 bases, with 16 bases lying between them. Looked up from germline, CDR1 is SGDLS and CDR2 is YYNGEE. The CDR3 is made up of 16 amino acids. CDR3 coding DNA: TGTGCCAGCAGCGTAGGGACCGACAATTGGTTTCAGCCCCAGCATTTT. Protein: CASSVGTDNWFQPQHF. The whole variable domain, filled in from reference TRBV9 and TRBJ1-5, reads DSGVTQTPKHLITATGQRVTLRCSPRSGDLSVYWYQQSLDQGLQFLIQYYNGEERAKGNILERFSAQQFPDLHSELNLSSLELGDSALYFCASSVGTDNWFQPQHFGDGTRLSIL.